This T cell receptor beta chain was recovered during a study of T cells in Graves' hyperthyroidism and ophthalmopathy. Germline CDR1 is SGHRS and CDR2 is YFSETQ. This CDR3 region has 15 residues. TCR beta CDR3 sequences were amplified from RNA transcripts. HTBI primers were the set used in a first-round RT-PCR of the TCR CDR3. One entry per CDR3 protein, called by TCRdb with MiXCR from the multiplex PCR reads. The data contain some 490,000 distinct CDR3 sequences, roughly 23% of them seen just once; the ten biggest clones take up 45% to 50%. There are many counts of this clonotype. Relative to the germline gene, one junction end is altered; a read error may explain this.

Sequenced material: blood. The receptor's source is a woman in her 70s with Graves' ophthalmopathy. The chain carries TRBV5-1 and TRBJ2-3, with 11 bases identical to TRBD1. The CDR3 loop is CASSLGQGATDTQYF. CDR3 in DNA: TGTGCCAGCAGCTTAGGACAGGGGGCAACAGATACGCAGTATTTT.